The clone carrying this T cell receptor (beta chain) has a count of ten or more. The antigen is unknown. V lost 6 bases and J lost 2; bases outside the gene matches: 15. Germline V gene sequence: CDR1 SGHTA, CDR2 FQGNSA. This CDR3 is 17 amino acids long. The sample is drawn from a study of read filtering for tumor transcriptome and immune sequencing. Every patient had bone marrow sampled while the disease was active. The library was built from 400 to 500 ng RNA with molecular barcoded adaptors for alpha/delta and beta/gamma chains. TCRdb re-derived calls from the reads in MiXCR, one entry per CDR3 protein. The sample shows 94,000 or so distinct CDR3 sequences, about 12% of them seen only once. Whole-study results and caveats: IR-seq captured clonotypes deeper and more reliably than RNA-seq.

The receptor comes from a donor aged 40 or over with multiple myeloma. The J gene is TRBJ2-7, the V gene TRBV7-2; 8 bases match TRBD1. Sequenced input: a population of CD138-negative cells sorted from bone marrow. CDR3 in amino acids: CASRSGQVFTQTYEQYF. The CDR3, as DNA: TGTGCCAGCAGGTCGGGACAGGTCTTCACGCAGACCTACGAGCAGTACTTC. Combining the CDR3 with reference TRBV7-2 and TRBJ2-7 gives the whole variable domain GAGVSQSPSNKVTEKGKDVELRCDPISGHTALYWYRQSLGQGLEFLIYFQGNSAPDKSGLPSDRFSAERTGGSVSTLTIQRTQQEDSAVYLCASRSGQVFTQTYEQYFGPGTRLTVT.